Shown below are 20 T cell receptor beta chains from a single sample sequenced in a study of CD8 T cells in Susac syndrome. RNA amounts of roughly 0.5 to 1 ug underwent reverse transcription with random hexamers. TCRdb re-analysed the immunoSEQ multiplex PCR reads in MiXCR, keeping a single row per CDR3 protein. The sample has some 200,000 distinct CDR3 sequences, 95% seen once. The sequencing input was CD8+ T cells from PBMCs. All receptors come from a human donor with Susac syndrome.

The J gene is TRBJ1-5, the V gene TRBV18; no clear D. Germline values: CDR1 KGHSH, CDR2 LQKENI. Trimming cost V 3 bases and J 6 bases, with 12 bases left between them. The CDR3 extends over 14 amino acids. The CDR3 DNA follows: TGTGCCAGCTCACCTATTACCAAGGTTCAGCCCCAGCATTTT. Translated, it gives CASSPITKVQPQHF.

The V call is TRBV9, the J call TRBJ1-1; D might be TRBD1 (5 bases). Deletions cut 4 bases from V and 1 base from J, with 14 bases between. The CDR3 extends over 15 amino acids. Germline lookup yields CDR1 SGDLS and CDR2 YYNGEE. The CDR3 DNA sequence: TGTGCCAGCAGCCCCACGGGGACGGCGAACACTGAAGCTTTCTTT. This encodes CASSPTGTANTEAFF.

The chain carries TRBV3-1 and TRBJ1-5, with D tentatively TRBD1 (6 bases). V lost 5 bases and J lost 2, with 13 bases in between. Per germline, CDR1 LGHDT and CDR2 YNNKEL (reference sequence). The CDR3 is made up of 15 amino acids. The CDR3 here is CASSIGTIGNQPQHF. CDR3 nucleotides: TGTGCCAGCAGCATTGGGACAATCGGCAATCAGCCCCAGCATTTT.

The chain is built from TRBV27 and TRBJ2-7, with D maybe TRBD1 (6 bases). In germline, CDR1 is MNHEY, CDR2 SMNVEV (reference sequence). Trimming took 0 bases from V and 5 from J, leaving 11 bases between them. This CDR3 comprises 14 residues. CDR3 loop: CASSLSNREHEQYF. The CDR3 region has the DNA TGTGCCAGCAGTTTATCGAACAGGGAACACGAGCAGTACTTC.

The sample holds one count of this clonotype. The chain is built from TRBV12-3 or TRBV12-4 and TRBJ1-1; 7 bases agree with TRBD1. The CDR3 consists of 14 residues. V trimming: 5 bases; J trimming: 5 bases; junction bases outside the gene matches: 8. The CDR3 here is CASSRPTGVTEAFF. The CDR3 DNA follows: TGTGCCAGCAGTCGTCCAACAGGGGTGACTGAAGCTTTCTTT.

J is TRBJ2-3 and V is TRBV6-5; 9 bases agree with TRBD1. Germline CDR1 and CDR2: MNHEY and SVGAGI. The CDR3 loop spans 14 amino acids. Trimming took 6 bases from V and 1 from J; bases not matched to a gene: 2. CDR3 region: CASRGQGGTDTQYF. In DNA, the CDR3 is TGTGCCAGCAGGGGACAGGGTGGCACAGATACGCAGTATTTT.

DNA of the CDR3: TGTGCCAGCAGCTTGGTCCTGCCGAACACTGAAGCTTTCTTT. As protein: CASSLVLPNTEAFF. The chain joins TRBV5-6 to TRBJ1-1, with D uncertain. Trimming removed 0 bases from V and 1 base from J, with 7 bases in between. CDR3 length equals 14 residues. Germline values: CDR1 SGHDT, CDR2 YYEEEE. Variable domain in full (rest from reference TRBV5-6 and TRBJ1-1): DAGVTQSPTHLIKTRGQQVTLRCSPKSGHDTVSWYQQALGQGPQFIFQYYEEEERQRGNFPDRFSGHQFPNYSSELNVNALLLGDSALYLCASSLVLPNTEAFFGQGTRLTVV.

The chain carries TRBV11-2 and TRBJ1-2, with D possibly TRBD1 on 5 matching bases. The CDR3 is 14 amino acids. The V end lost 5 bases, the J end lost 4 bases, and 14 bases lay between the germline ends. Germline CDR1 is SGHAT and CDR2 is FQNNGV. CDR3 in DNA: TGTGCCAGCAGCAGGGGCTCTGTCGGCTATGGCTACACCTTC. This gives the protein CASSRGSVGYGYTF.

Turning to this clonotype: The junction differs from germline at one of its ends, possibly a read error. The rearrangement joins TRBV7-7 to TRBJ2-6; D gene uncertain. CDR1 SSHAT and CDR2 FNYEAQ come from the germline V gene (reference sequence). This CDR3 is 13 amino acids long. The CDR3 reads CASSLKGANVLTF. CDR3 nucleotides: TGTGCTAGCAGCTTGAAGGGGGCCAACGTCCTGACTTTC.

V is TRBV20-1 and J is TRBJ2-1; 11 bases are shared with TRBD2. Unmatched junction bases numbered 9, after V lost 2 bases and J lost 0 bases. Germline CDR1 is DFQATT and CDR2 is SNEGSKA (reference sequence). The length of the CDR3 is 18 residues. CDR3 coding DNA: TGCAGTGCTAGAATAGCGGGAGGGCTATCCTACTCCTACAATGAGCAGTTCTTC. This gives the protein CSARIAGGLSYSYNEQFF.

V and J are TRBV18 and TRBJ2-3; D is tentatively TRBD1 or TRBD2 (5 bases each). The CDR3 runs to 13 residues. The V gene's germline CDR1 is KGHSH and CDR2 LQKENI. V lost 3 bases to trimming and J lost 3 bases, with 7 bases between them. The CDR3 sequence is CASSPGRTDTQYF. CDR3 bases: TGTGCCAGCTCACCGGGACGGACAGATACGCAGTATTTT. Variable domain in full (rest from reference TRBV18 and TRBJ2-3): NAGVMQNPRHLVRRRGQEARLRCSPMKGHSHVYWYRQLPEEGLKFMVYLQKENIIDESGMPKERFSAEFPKEGPSILRIQQVVRGDSAAYFCASSPGRTDTQYFGPGTRLTVL.

This chain connects TRBV30 to TRBJ2-1, with a tentative D call TRBD2 (5 bases). Between the trimmed V and J ends, which lost 4 bases and 8 bases, there was a span of 21 bases. The germline V gene encodes CDR1 GTSNPN and CDR2 SVGIG (reference sequence). The CDR3 extends over 15 amino acids. For the CDR3, the DNA is TGTGCCTGGAAGGGTGGAGCACAAAATAGCGATGAGCAGTTCTTC. Translating it yields CAWKGGAQNSDEQFF.

The V call is TRBV6-1, the J call TRBJ2-5, with a tentative D call TRBD2 (7 bases). The length of the CDR3 is 17 residues. V was trimmed by 6 bases and J by 0 bases, leaving 20 bases between them. CDR1 MNHNS and CDR2 SASEGT come from the germline V gene. CDR3 DNA: TGTGCCAGCAGGCGAGGTGGGCGCGGGGGCTACCAAGAGACCCAGTACTTC. Its translation: CASRRGGRGGYQETQYF.

The V gene is TRBV20-1, the J gene TRBJ2-3, with 10 bases fitting TRBD2. Trimming cost V 3 bases and J 4 bases; bases outside gene matches: 4. From germline, CDR1 is DFQATT and CDR2 SNEGSKA (reference sequence). The CDR3 extends over 14 amino acids. The CDR3 bases are TGCAGTGCTAGCAAGCGGGGGGGCGCAGATACGCAGTATTTT. Its translation: CSASKRGGADTQYF.

V gene TRBV5-1 combines with J gene TRBJ2-7, with D possibly being TRBD2 (5 bases). CDR1 and CDR2 from the germline V gene are SGHRS and YFSETQ. The CDR3 is made up of 15 amino acids. With 0 bases removed from V and 6 bases from J, the gap between germline ends came to 16 bases. The CDR3 here is CASSLVEAGRGEQYF. Here the CDR3 DNA reads TGCGCCAGCAGCTTGGTGGAGGCGGGCCGAGGCGAGCAGTACTTC.

This clonotype was found a few times. The V gene is TRBV12-3 or TRBV12-4, the J gene TRBJ2-7; D uncertain. The CDR3 totals 12 residues. V was pared by 6 bases and J by 2 bases, with 8 bases between. As DNA, the CDR3 is TGTGCCAGCAGGGACGGTACCTACGAGCAGTACTTC. It translates to CASRDGTYEQYF.

The gene calls are TRBV29-1 and TRBJ1-2, with 10 bases lining up with TRBD1. The ends lost 6 bases at V and 5 bases at J; junction bases unmatched: 3. CDR1 and CDR2 from the germline V gene are SQVTM and ANQGSEA. The CDR3 consists of 12 residues. Here the CDR3 reads CSVGDRGYGYTF. In nucleotides, the CDR3 is TGCAGCGTGGGGGACAGGGGTTATGGCTACACCTTC.

This chain links TRBV20-1 with TRBJ2-7; TRBD2 is a possible D gene (6 bases). This CDR3 is built from 16 residues. Between the trimmed V and J ends, which lost 1 base and 3 bases, there was a span of 19 bases. Germline V gene data show CDR1 as DFQATT and CDR2 as SNEGSKA (reference sequence). This CDR3 reads CSARVEGRTGDYEQYF. The DNA for the CDR3 is TGCAGTGCTAGAGTGGAGGGTCGGACCGGAGACTACGAGCAGTACTTC.

The CDR3 loop is CASSLVAKGGSPLHF. The CDR3 nucleotides are TGTGCCAGCAGCTTAGTCGCGAAAGGGGGCTCACCCCTCCACTTT. The chain links TRBV11-2 to TRBJ1-6, with 7 bases matching TRBD1. The CDR3 consists of 15 residues. After removal of 1 base from V and 10 bases from J, the junction contained 7 bases not matched to a gene. Germline CDR1 SGHAT, CDR2 FQNNGV.

The chain has TRBV6-4 and TRBJ2-1; TRBD1 aligns across 9 bases. Germline trimming cut 5 bases from V and 6 bases from J; bases unmatched to any gene: 11. Germline assignment: CDR1 MRHNA and CDR2 SNTAGT. The CDR3 is made up of 16 amino acids. Here the CDR3 reads CASSRNPGQGSNEQFF. The DNA of the CDR3 is TGTGCCAGCAGTCGAAATCCGGGACAGGGAAGCAATGAGCAGTTCTTC.